Listed here is a single TCR beta chain. These data originate in a study of blood T cell repertoires in COVID-19. Study background: Sources were T cells, B-cell-depleted T cells, or PBMCs; the material itself was cDNA or gDNA.

The CDR3 sequence is 16 residues long. J lost 0 bases, V lost 0 bases, and 4 bases had no gene match. Germline lookup yields CDR1 SGDLS and CDR2 YYNGEE. Per the original data handling: Estimated nucleated cell counts came from reference gene primer amplification. The data were produced by immunoSEQ multiplex PCR, yet TCRdb's version contains in-frame clones alone and is incomplete. Clone size and the V and J calls come from that table; the DNA yielded D and trimming. The sample shows 55,000 to 75,000 clones, approximately 78% of them seen only once. The TCR comes from a human donor in a cohort sampled during active COVID-19. The chain recombines TRBV9 with TRBJ2-7; 9 nucleotides match TRBD1. Sequenced input: peripheral blood. The CDR3 nucleotides are TGTGCCAGCAGCGTAGGAGGGACAGGGTTCTCCTACGAGCAGTACTTC. Encoded protein: CASSVGGTGFSYEQYF.